These 29 T cell receptor beta chains came from one sample sequenced in a study of cytomegalovirus exposure and HLA in healthy donors. The PCR had 60 Vbeta and 13 Jbeta primers. Here immunoSEQ multiplex PCR was the method, and the copy in TCRdb shows in-frame clones only, minus some. The sample includes about 120,000 clones, over 60% of them seen just once. The sequenced sample consisted of PBMCs. These receptors were taken from a woman in her twenties or thirties in good health and CMV-seropositive.

V usage is TRBV19 and J usage is TRBJ1-3, with 9 nucleotides matching TRBD1. Germline V CDR1 and CDR2: LNHDA, SQIVND (reference sequence). V was pared by 11 bases and J by 0 bases, with 5 bases of the junction left unmatched. This CDR3 region has 14 residues. The CDR3 here is CAAGQGTSGNTIYF. CDR3 nucleotide sequence: TGTGCCGCCGGACAGGGGACCTCTGGAAACACCATATATTTT.

The chain employs TRBV7-9 and TRBJ1-1, with a tentative D call TRBD1 (6 bases). This CDR3 spans 15 amino acids. Per the germline V gene, CDR1 is SEHNR and CDR2 is FQNEAQ (reference sequence). Deletions cut 5 bases from V and 3 bases from J, with 16 bases between. In DNA, the CDR3 is TGTGCCAGCAGCCATGAGATCAGGGGAGACACTGAAGCTTTCTTT. It is translated as CASSHEIRGDTEAFF.

J is TRBJ1-5 and V is TRBV2; TRBD1 aligns across 7 bases. The CDR3 has 15 residues. Germline V gives CDR1 SNHLY, CDR2 FYNNEI. With V trimmed by 7 bases and J by 5 bases, 11 bases remained unmatched. This CDR3 is CASTASGGADQPQHF. For the CDR3, the DNA is TGTGCCAGCACCGCCTCAGGGGGAGCGGATCAGCCCCAGCATTTT.

The rearrangement uses TRBV6-1 and TRBJ1-2; no clear D. V was cut by 6 bases and J by 8 bases, with 10 bases left in between. The CDR3 totals 11 residues. The germline CDR1 and CDR2 sequences are MNHNS and SASEGT. CDR3 sequence (DNA): TGTGCCAGCAGGCAGGCGAACGGCTACACCTTC. Amino acids: CASRQANGYTF.

The chain has TRBV11-2 and TRBJ2-2; the match to TRBD2 covers 8 bases. This CDR3 region has 16 residues. CDR1 is SGHAT, CDR2 FQNNGV, per germline. The junction had 5 bases not matched to a gene; V was cut back by 5 bases and J by 0 bases. DNA of the CDR3: TGTGCCAGCAGCCACTGGACTAGCTCGAACACCGGGGAGCTGTTTTTT. Translation gives CASSHWTSSNTGELFF.

This chain links TRBV19 with TRBJ2-5, with TRBD1 matching over 10 bases. The CDR3 runs to 16 residues. V lost 4 bases to trimming and J lost 2 bases; unmatched junction nucleotides: 7. The germline gives CDR1 LNHDA, CDR2 SQIVND (reference sequence). In DNA form, the CDR3 reads TGTGCCAGTAGTAGCCCTCCGGGACAGGGGCAAGAGACCCAGTACTTC. This translates into CASSSPPGQGQETQYF.

The V call is TRBV7-3, the J call TRBJ1-1, with D uncertain. Looked up from germline, CDR1 is SGHTA and CDR2 is FQGTGA. V was trimmed by 2 bases and J by 0 bases, leaving 7 bases between them. This CDR3 has 14 residues. The DNA for the CDR3 is TGTGCCAGCAGCTTATACTCATTGAACACTGAAGCTTTCTTT. It encodes CASSLYSLNTEAFF. Full variable domain (outside the CDR3, taken from reference TRBV7-3 and TRBJ1-1): GAGVSQTPSNKVTEKGKYVELRCDPISGHTALYWYRQSLGQGPEFLIYFQGTGAADDSGLPNDRFFAVRPEGSVSTLKIQRTERGDSAVYLCASSLYSLNTEAFFGQGTRLTVV.

In regard to this clone: At one end, the junction sequence differs from germline, possibly due to a read error. The genes are TRBV6-6 and TRBJ2-1; 7 nucleotides line up with TRBD2. Germline V gene sequence: CDR1 MNHNY, CDR2 SVGAGI (reference sequence). The CDR3 runs to 14 residues. CDR3 in DNA: TGTGCCGGCAGCCCTTATTCGGGAGGCAATGAGCAGTTCTTC. Protein: CAGSPYSGGNEQFF.

V gene TRBV5-1 combines with J gene TRBJ1-3, with 7 nucleotides matching TRBD1. CDR1 and CDR2 from the germline V gene are SGHRS and YFSETQ. Trimming at V came to 3 bases and at J to 4 bases, leaving 7 bases not matched to a gene. The CDR3 runs 15 residues. CDR3 residues: CASSSTGTAGNTIYF. CDR3 in DNA: TGCGCCAGCAGCTCTACCGGGACAGCGGGAAACACCATATATTTT. Full variable domain (missing parts from reference TRBV5-1 and TRBJ1-3): KAGVTQTPRYLIKTRGQQVTLSCSPISGHRSVSWYQQTPGQGLQFLFEYFSETQRNKGNFPGRFSGRQFSNSRSEMNVSTLELGDSALYLCASSSTGTAGNTIYFGEGSWLTVV.

This clone was picked up a small number of times. The rearrangement joins TRBV7-9 to TRBJ2-5; D is unclear. Germline CDR1 reads SEHNR; CDR2 reads FQNEAQ (reference sequence). V lost 11 bases, J lost 4 bases, and 14 bases lay in between. The CDR3 has 12 residues. CDR3 sequence: CAVHSGLETQYF. The CDR3 bases are TGTGCCGTTCATAGTGGTTTAGAGACCCAGTACTTC.

The genes are TRBV5-1 and TRBJ2-1, with 11 nucleotides matching TRBD2. The CDR3 covers 17 residues. V shed 4 bases, J shed 13 bases, and the junction held 19 bases outside the gene matches. CDR1 is SGHRS and CDR2 is YFSETQ in the germline V gene. In DNA, the CDR3 is TGCGCCAGCAGCCCACGTCCCGGGACTAGCGGCGCTCTCGGTCAGTTCTTC. Its protein is CASSPRPGTSGALGQFF.

The chain carries TRBV2 and TRBJ1-2, with TRBD1 matching 9 bases. CDR1 and CDR2 (germline): SNHLY, FYNNEI. Trimming removed 5 bases from V and 1 base from J; junction bases left unmatched: 14. CDR3 length: 18 residues. CDR3 amino acids: CASSPSTGGVGYNYGYTF. CDR3 DNA sequence: TGTGCCAGCAGTCCCTCGACAGGGGGAGTGGGCTATAACTATGGCTACACCTTC.

In this sample, this clone turned up once. This sequence joins TRBV30 and TRBJ2-3; D is uncertain. The germline V gene has CDR1 GTSNPN and CDR2 SVGIG (reference sequence). The CDR3 loop spans 12 amino acids. With 7 bases removed from V and 4 bases from J, the gap between germline ends came to 12 bases. CDR3 sequence: CASSRVADTQYF. CDR3 coding DNA: TGTGCCTCCTCTCGCGTGGCAGATACGCAGTATTTT.

The V and J genes are TRBV5-6 and TRBJ1-1, with D possibly being TRBD1 (5 bases). Trimming shortened V by 0 bases and J by 10 bases, and 13 bases separated the two germline ends. The V gene's germline CDR1 is SGHDT and CDR2 YYEEEE. The CDR3 loop spans 13 amino acids. Here the CDR3 reads CASSLADTGGAFF. CDR3 DNA: TGTGCCAGCAGCTTGGCCGACACCGGGGGAGCTTTCTTT.

This sequence joins TRBV15 and TRBJ1-5; a weak D match, TRBD1 (5 bases). The germline CDR1 and CDR2 sequences are LNHNV and YYDKDF (reference sequence). This CDR3 region has 13 residues. V gave up 4 bases and J gave up 5 bases, with 9 bases separating them. CDR3 residues: CATSIIRDQPQHF. In DNA form, the CDR3 reads TGTGCCACCAGCATTATCAGGGATCAGCCCCAGCATTTT.

The CDR3 DNA is TGTGCCAGCAGGGACAGGGGCCGAGATACGCAGTATTTT. It codes for CASRDRGRDTQYF. The chain links TRBV6-5 to TRBJ2-3; 9 nucleotides line up with TRBD1. Trimming took 6 bases from V and 5 from J; bases not matched to a gene: 3. Germline V CDR1 and CDR2: MNHEY, SVGAGI. The CDR3 consists of 13 residues.

This chain connects TRBV2 to TRBJ2-6; 7 bases align to TRBD1. V trimming: 9 bases; J trimming: 4 bases; junction bases outside the gene matches: 6. In germline, CDR1 is SNHLY, CDR2 FYNNEI. The CDR3 consists of 14 residues. In DNA form, the CDR3 reads TGTGCCAGGCAACAGGGGCTGGGGGCCAACGTCCTGACTTTC. This translates into CARQQGLGANVLTF.

The V gene is TRBV28, the J gene TRBJ2-1; 7 nucleotides match TRBD1. V gave up 4 bases and J gave up 4 bases; unmatched junction bases: 7. Germline CDR1 reads MDHEN; CDR2 reads SYDVKM. This CDR3 region has 15 residues. In DNA, the CDR3 is TGTGCCAGCAGTTACCGACAGGGACAATACAATGAGCAGTTCTTC. Translated: CASSYRQGQYNEQFF.

The rearrangement links TRBV28 to TRBJ2-3; the D gene is possibly TRBD2 (6 bases). From germline, CDR1 is MDHEN and CDR2 SYDVKM. This CDR3 contains 15 residues. Deletions cut 3 bases from V and 2 bases from J, with 12 bases between. CDR3 sequence (DNA): TGTGCCAGCAGTTTGGGACTCCAAAACACAGATACGCAGTATTTT. This gives the protein CASSLGLQNTDTQYF.

The chain combines TRBV11-2 with TRBJ2-6; 10 bases are shared with TRBD1. With 4 bases clipped from V and 1 base from J, the junction kept 7 bases outside the gene matches. Germline lookup yields CDR1 SGHAT and CDR2 FQNNGV. The CDR3 contains 18 residues. As DNA, the CDR3 is TGTGCCAGCAGCTCCATCCGGGACAGGGGATCTGGGGCCAACGTCCTGACTTTC. Amino acid sequence: CASSSIRDRGSGANVLTF.

The chain uses TRBV7-2 and TRBJ1-5; D not resolved. The germline gives CDR1 SGHTA, CDR2 FQGNSA. The CDR3 sequence is 15 residues long. V gave up 5 bases and J gave up 0 bases, with 11 bases separating them. CDR3 sequence: CASSPAAYSNQPQHF. The CDR3 DNA reads TGTGCCAGCAGCCCCGCCGCCTATAGCAATCAGCCCCAGCATTTT.

In its sample, this clone was seen a few times. Other DNA sequences within the sample encode an identical CDR3. The V and J genes are TRBV27 and TRBJ1-1, with TRBD1 identical over 7 bases. J lost 8 bases, V lost 5 bases, and 5 bases had no gene match. Germline CDR1 and CDR2: MNHEY and SMNVEV (reference sequence). CDR3 size: 12 residues. The CDR3 reads CASSRQGGEAFF. The CDR3 region has the DNA TGTGCCAGCAGTAGACAGGGCGGAGAAGCTTTCTTT.

The V call is TRBV5-4, the J call TRBJ1-4; 7 bases fit TRBD1. The trim removed 4 bases at V and 6 bases at J, leaving 15 bases unmatched. CDR1 is SGHNT, CDR2 YYREEE, per germline (reference sequence). The CDR3 has 17 residues. The CDR3 reads CASSPSPDRDSYEKLFF. The CDR3 DNA reads as TGTGCCAGCAGCCCATCTCCTGACAGGGATTCCTATGAAAAACTGTTTTTT.

The genes are TRBV30 and TRBJ1-2; D is possibly TRBD1 (5 bases). Trimming removed 0 bases from V and 0 bases from J, with 8 bases in between. The germline gives CDR1 GTSNPN, CDR2 SVGIG (reference sequence). This CDR3 is built from 14 residues. CDR3 sequence (DNA): TGTGCCTGGAGTGTGGGGGGGACTAACTATGGCTACACCTTC. This gives the protein CAWSVGGTNYGYTF.

The chain combines TRBV14 with TRBJ2-5, with D perhaps matching TRBD1 (5 bases). Germline V gene lookup returns CDR1 SGHDN and CDR2 FVKESK. V lost 5 bases to trimming and J lost 5 bases, with 21 bases between them. CDR3 length equals 16 residues. The CDR3 loop reads CASSTRLGWGRETQYF. In DNA form, the CDR3 reads TGTGCCAGCAGCACACGCCTGGGGTGGGGCCGGGAGACCCAGTACTTC.

This clone was counted between two and nine times. V is TRBV6-4 and J is TRBJ1-2; 8 nucleotides match TRBD1. The J segment lost 8 bases and the V segment lost 6 bases, leaving 14 bases of the junction unmatched. The germline CDR1 and CDR2 sequences are MRHNA and SNTAGT. The CDR3 contains 15 residues. The CDR3 DNA reads TGTGCCAGCAGCATCCGGACAGGGAAGGAACGAGGCTACACCTTC. It is translated as CASSIRTGKERGYTF.

The genes are TRBV18 and TRBJ2-3; tentatively, D is TRBD2 (5 bases). This CDR3 has 14 amino acids. Germline CDR1 KGHSH, CDR2 LQKENI. Trimming took 0 bases from V and 4 from J, leaving 8 bases between them. In DNA, the CDR3 is TGTGCCAGCTCACCACCTAGCGTGGCAGATACGCAGTATTTT. Protein product: CASSPPSVADTQYF.

The chain has TRBV4-3 and TRBJ2-7, with D maybe TRBD2 (6 bases). Germline CDR1 LGHNA, CDR2 YSLEER. V dropped 0 bases and J dropped 7 bases, with 13 bases sitting between them. The CDR3 has 14 residues. CDR3 residues: CASSQEGDLGEQYF. The DNA for the CDR3 is TGCGCCAGCAGCCAAGAGGGGGACTTAGGGGAGCAGTACTTC.

The chain joins TRBV13 to TRBJ2-5; D may be TRBD2 (5 bases). Between the trimmed V and J ends, which lost 1 base and 1 base, there was a span of 7 bases. Germline CDR1 and CDR2: PRHDT and FYEKMQ (reference sequence). The CDR3 runs 14 residues. The CDR3 is CASSLAGSQETQYF. The CDR3 nucleotides read TGTGCCAGCAGCTTAGCGGGGTCCCAAGAGACCCAGTACTTC. The full variable domain, completed using reference TRBV13 and TRBJ2-5, is AAGVIQSPRHLIKEKRETATLKCYPIPRHDTVYWYQQGPGQDPQFLISFYEKMQSDKGSIPDRFSAQQFSDYHSELNMSSLELGDSALYFCASSLAGSQETQYFGPGTRLLVL.